What follows are 23 T cell receptor beta chains derived from one specimen sequenced in a study of T cells in Graves' hyperthyroidism and ophthalmopathy. Amplified regions were TCR beta CDR3 sequences from RNA transcripts. The study used the HTBI primer set for a first-round RT-PCR of the TCR CDR3. TCRdb reprocessed the multiplex PCR reads via MiXCR and lists one record per CDR3 protein. The profile shows 250,000 to 300,000 distinct CDR3 sequences, roughly a fifth of them singletons. Sequenced: blood. The origin of the receptors is a man aged 45 to 65 with Graves' ophthalmopathy.

This clonotype was counted only a few times. V usage is TRBV7-9 and J usage is TRBJ2-5, with TRBD1 matching over 9 bases. V shed 6 bases and J 5 bases; nucleotides not matched to a gene: 7. The germline CDR1 and CDR2 sequences are SEHNR and FQNEAQ (reference sequence). The CDR3 totals 14 residues. CDR3 sequence (DNA): TGTGCCAGCAGTCCTACAGGGGGCCGGGAGACCCAGTACTTC. Translated: CASSPTGGRETQYF. Together with reference TRBV7-9 and TRBJ2-5, the CDR3 gives the full variable domain: DTGVSQNPRHKITKRGQNVTFRCDPISEHNRLYWYRQTLGQGPEFLTYFQNEAQLEKSRLLSDRFSAERPKGSFSTLEIQRTEQGDSAMYLCASSPTGGRETQYFGPGTRLLVL.

This clonotype was observed at least ten times. This chain connects TRBV12-3 or TRBV12-4 to TRBJ2-2, with 9 bases lining up with TRBD2. With 7 bases clipped from V and 6 bases from J, the junction kept 12 bases outside the gene matches. The CDR3 has 16 amino acids. The CDR3 coding sequence is TGTGCCAGCACCGACGAGCTAGCGGGATTCGCCGGGGAGCTGTTTTTT. Translation: CASTDELAGFAGELFF.

The gene calls are TRBV6-1 and TRBJ2-1, with 8 positions matching TRBD2. Per the germline V gene, CDR1 is MNHNS and CDR2 is SASEGT. This CDR3 is built from 15 residues. V gave up 7 bases and J gave up 3 bases; unmatched junction bases: 8. CDR3 protein: CASKPSGSGYNEQFF. DNA of the CDR3: TGTGCCAGCAAACCCAGCGGGAGTGGCTACAATGAGCAGTTCTTC.

Concerning this clonotype itself: With a much larger clone just one base away, this may be a read error. The rearrangement links TRBV30 to TRBJ2-5; possibly TRBD1 or TRBD2 for D (5 bases each). The CDR3 contains 15 residues. CDR1 and CDR2 from the germline V gene are GTSNPN and SVGIG (reference sequence). V was clipped by 0 bases and J by 4 bases, with 15 bases between them. The CDR3 here is CAWSVEGATGETQYF. Here the CDR3 DNA reads TGTGCCTGGAGTGTAGAGGGAGCTACAGGAGAGACCCAGTACTTC.

This clonotype was seen at least ten times. The chain carries TRBV7-9 and TRBJ2-7; D remains ambiguous. Trimming cost V 1 base and J 3 bases, with 13 bases left between them. CDR1 and CDR2 from the germline V gene are SEHNR and FQNEAQ (reference sequence). The CDR3 is 15 amino acids. DNA for the CDR3: TGTGCCAGCAGCTTAGAGGCTGGAAGTTTCTACGAGCAGTACTTC. It is translated as CASSLEAGSFYEQYF.

This clonotype was counted between two and nine times. The chain has TRBV9 and TRBJ1-3, with D perhaps TRBD1 (5 bases). The CDR3 has 15 amino acids. The germline CDR1 and CDR2 sequences are SGDLS and YYNGEE. V was shortened by 3 bases and J by 1 base, with 11 bases between the two germline ends. This CDR3 is CASSAEGVSGNTIYF. The CDR3 region has the DNA TGTGCCAGCAGCGCAGAAGGGGTATCTGGAAACACCATATATTTT.

This clonotype was observed at least ten times. This chain joins TRBV7-2 and TRBJ2-1; TRBD1 might be the D (6 bases). CDR1 is SGHTA, CDR2 FQGNSA, per germline. The V end lost 4 bases, the J end lost 4 bases, and 17 bases lay between the germline ends. The CDR3 contains 16 residues. CDR3 coding DNA: TGTGCCAGCAGCTCCCCCTCACAGGGCTTTTACAATGAGCAGTTCTTC. It yields the protein CASSSPSQGFYNEQFF.

There are many counts of this clonotype. The CDR3 region is CSASDPNTEAFF. The CDR3 region has the DNA TGCAGTGCTAGTGACCCGAACACTGAAGCTTTCTTT. This chain connects TRBV20-1 to TRBJ1-1; D unclear. Trimming left V 3 bases short and J 1 base short, with 6 bases between. CDR1 is DFQATT, CDR2 SNEGSKA, per germline (reference sequence). This CDR3 contains 12 residues.

In this sample, this clonotype turned up a few times. The rearrangement uses TRBV6-2 or TRBV6-3 and TRBJ2-2; TRBD2 aligns across 12 bases. The CDR3 length is 18 residues. Germline V gene sequence: CDR1 MNHEY, CDR2 SVGEGT. With V trimmed by 4 bases and J by 6 bases, 12 bases remained unmatched. The CDR3 is CASSFPPAGTSGPGELFF. Written as DNA, the CDR3 is TGTGCCAGCAGTTTTCCCCCTGCCGGGACTAGCGGGCCCGGGGAGCTGTTTTTT.

This clonotype was counted many times. The J gene is TRBJ2-3, the V gene TRBV6-1, with 10 bases that match TRBD2. With 6 bases clipped from V and 2 bases from J, the junction kept 5 bases outside the gene matches. The CDR3 length is 15 residues. CDR1 and CDR2 from the germline V gene are MNHNS and SASEGT. The CDR3 is CASSLSGRATDTQYF. Here the CDR3 DNA reads TGTGCCAGCAGCCTGAGCGGGAGGGCCACAGATACGCAGTATTTT.

This clonotype was counted many times. The J gene is TRBJ2-2, the V gene TRBV2; 9 bases agree with TRBD2. Germline lookup yields CDR1 SNHLY and CDR2 FYNNEI. Trimming at V came to 8 bases and at J to 6 bases, leaving 4 bases not matched to a gene. CDR3 size: 13 residues. CDR3 sequence: CASLASGAGELFF. DNA of the CDR3: TGTGCCAGCCTGGCTAGCGGGGCCGGGGAGCTGTTTTTT.

The CDR3 loop is CASSRDGISGANVLTF. CDR3 coding DNA: TGTGCCAGCAGCCGGGACGGGATCTCTGGGGCCAACGTCCTGACTTTC. This chain connects TRBV27 to TRBJ2-6; D may match TRBD1 or TRBD2 (5 bases each). Looked up from germline, CDR1 is MNHEY and CDR2 is SMNVEV (reference sequence). The CDR3 sequence is 16 residues long. V lost 6 bases, J lost 0 bases, and 12 bases lay in between.

This sequence joins TRBV6-6 and TRBJ2-3, with D perhaps TRBD2 (6 bases). Germline V gene lookup returns CDR1 MNHNY and CDR2 SVGAGI (reference sequence). The CDR3 is made up of 16 amino acids. The germline V and J ends were trimmed by 2 bases and 3 bases, with 15 bases remaining between them. This chain's CDR3 is CASSYGSGDATDTQYF. CDR3 nucleotide sequence: TGTGCCAGCAGTTACGGATCGGGAGATGCGACAGATACGCAGTATTTT.

The chain is built from TRBV4-1 and TRBJ2-1; D might be TRBD1 (6 bases). V lost 4 bases and J lost 5, with 12 bases in between. Germline V gene lookup returns CDR1 MGHRA and CDR2 YSYEKL. This CDR3 is built from 14 residues. CDR3 DNA sequence: TGCGCCAGCAGCCCAGGGACACCCAACAATGAGCAGTTCTTC. Translation: CASSPGTPNNEQFF.

In this sample, this clonotype turned up a few times. The CDR3, as DNA: TGTGCCAGCAGTTTCTTAGCGGGAGCTAATGAGCAGTTCTTC. Its translation: CASSFLAGANEQFF. The chain is built from TRBV12-3 or TRBV12-4 and TRBJ2-1; 9 nucleotides match TRBD2. CDR3 length: 14 amino acids. Losses at the gene ends were 3 bases for V and 7 bases for J; bases not matched to a gene: 4.

This clonotype was picked up a small number of times. V and J are TRBV5-6 and TRBJ2-5; no reliable D call. V gave up 0 bases and J gave up 3 bases, with 9 bases separating them. The CDR3 spans 14 residues. Germline assignment: CDR1 SGHDT and CDR2 YYEEEE. CDR3 protein: CASSLGPTEETQYF. CDR3 DNA sequence: TGTGCCAGCAGCTTGGGACCGACCGAAGAGACCCAGTACTTC.

This clonotype occurred a few times. V gene TRBV19 combines with J gene TRBJ1-5; D not certain. Trimming took off 6 bases at V and 5 bases at J, with 17 bases between the two ends. The CDR3 consists of 15 residues. Germline V gene sequence: CDR1 LNHDA, CDR2 SQIVND (reference sequence). CDR3 nucleotide sequence: TGTGCCAGTAGAGGTATAGGGTCATCCGATCAGCCCCAGCATTTT. It codes for CASRGIGSSDQPQHF.

The gene calls are TRBV25-1 and TRBJ1-2; tentative D call: TRBD1 (6 bases). Trimming pared 3 bases from V and 6 bases from J, leaving 14 bases between. This CDR3 is 14 amino acids long. CDR1 and CDR2 (germline): MGHDK, SYGVNS. The CDR3 is CASSEGGFRDGYTF. The CDR3 nucleotides read TGTGCCAGCAGTGAGGGGGGCTTCCGAGATGGCTACACCTTC.

In regard to this clonotype: A much larger clone differs by one base, so this may be a read error. The chain employs TRBV10-2 and TRBJ2-3; D is perhaps TRBD2 (5 bases). V was shortened by 5 bases and J by 0 bases, with 15 bases between the two germline ends. Germline V lookup: CDR1 WSHSY, CDR2 SAAADI. The CDR3 is 16 residues long. CDR3 in amino acids: CASSKRVLASTDTQYF. CDR3 coding DNA: TGCGCCAGCAGTAAAAGGGTCCTAGCTAGCACAGATACGCAGTATTTT.

This clonotype was picked up many times. The rearrangement uses TRBV24-1 and TRBJ2-1, with 14 bases aligning to TRBD2. The CDR3 runs 17 residues. The J segment lost 6 bases and the V segment lost 5 bases, leaving 8 bases of the junction unmatched. From germline, CDR1 is KGHDR and CDR2 SFDVKD. CDR3 protein: CATSAPGTSGRRNEQFF. DNA of the CDR3: TGTGCCACCAGTGCCCCAGGGACTAGCGGGAGACGCAATGAGCAGTTCTTC.

The chain employs TRBV19 and TRBJ2-7; no definite D call. CDR3 size: 15 residues. Germline CDR1 is LNHDA and CDR2 is SQIVND (reference sequence). Deletions cut 3 bases from V and 5 bases from J, with 17 bases between. CDR3 sequence (DNA): TGTGCCAGTAGTATTTTCGGCCTGCCGCCCAACGAGCAGTACTTC. This gives the protein CASSIFGLPPNEQYF. Full variable domain (remainder filled in from reference TRBV19 and TRBJ2-7): DGGITQSPKYLFRKEGQNVTLSCEQNLNHDAMYWYRQDPGQGLRLIYYSQIVNDFQKGDIAEGYSVSREKKESFPLTVTSAQKNPTAFYLCASSIFGLPPNEQYFGPGTRLTVT.

The chain employs TRBV5-1 and TRBJ2-7; 8 bases agree with TRBD1. CDR3 size: 15 residues. Germline V gives CDR1 SGHRS, CDR2 YFSETQ. The J segment lost 5 bases and the V segment lost 4 bases, leaving 11 bases of the junction unmatched. CDR3 loop: CASSPGDRPFNEQYF. DNA for the CDR3: TGCGCCAGCAGCCCCGGGGACAGGCCTTTTAACGAGCAGTACTTC. The variable domain in full, completed from reference TRBV5-1 and TRBJ2-7, reads KAGVTQTPRYLIKTRGQQVTLSCSPISGHRSVSWYQQTPGQGLQFLFEYFSETQRNKGNFPGRFSGRQFSNSRSEMNVSTLELGDSALYLCASSPGDRPFNEQYFGPGTRLTVT.

In its sample, this clonotype was seen many times. The V gene is TRBV5-1, the J gene TRBJ2-1; D call uncertain. Germline V gene sequence: CDR1 SGHRS, CDR2 YFSETQ. The CDR3 runs to 13 residues. With 0 bases removed from V and 4 bases from J, the gap between germline ends came to 5 bases. The CDR3 bases are TGCGCCAGCAGCTTGGCCTTTTACAATGAGCAGTTCTTC. It codes for CASSLAFYNEQFF. The full variable domain, its missing parts supplied by reference TRBV5-1 and TRBJ2-1, is KAGVTQTPRYLIKTRGQQVTLSCSPISGHRSVSWYQQTPGQGLQFLFEYFSETQRNKGNFPGRFSGRQFSNSRSEMNVSTLELGDSALYLCASSLAFYNEQFFGPGTRLTVL.